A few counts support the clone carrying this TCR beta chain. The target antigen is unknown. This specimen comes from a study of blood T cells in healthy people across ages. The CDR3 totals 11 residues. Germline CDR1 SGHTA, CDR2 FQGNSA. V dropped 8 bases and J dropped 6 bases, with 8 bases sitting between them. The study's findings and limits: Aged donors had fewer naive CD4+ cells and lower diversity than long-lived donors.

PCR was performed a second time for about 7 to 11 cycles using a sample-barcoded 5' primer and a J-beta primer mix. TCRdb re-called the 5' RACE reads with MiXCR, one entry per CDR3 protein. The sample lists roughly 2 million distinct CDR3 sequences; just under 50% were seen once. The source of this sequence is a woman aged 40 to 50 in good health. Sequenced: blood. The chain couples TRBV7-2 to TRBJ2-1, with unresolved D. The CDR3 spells CASGASNEQFF. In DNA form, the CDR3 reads TGTGCCAGCGGAGCGTCCAATGAGCAGTTCTTC.